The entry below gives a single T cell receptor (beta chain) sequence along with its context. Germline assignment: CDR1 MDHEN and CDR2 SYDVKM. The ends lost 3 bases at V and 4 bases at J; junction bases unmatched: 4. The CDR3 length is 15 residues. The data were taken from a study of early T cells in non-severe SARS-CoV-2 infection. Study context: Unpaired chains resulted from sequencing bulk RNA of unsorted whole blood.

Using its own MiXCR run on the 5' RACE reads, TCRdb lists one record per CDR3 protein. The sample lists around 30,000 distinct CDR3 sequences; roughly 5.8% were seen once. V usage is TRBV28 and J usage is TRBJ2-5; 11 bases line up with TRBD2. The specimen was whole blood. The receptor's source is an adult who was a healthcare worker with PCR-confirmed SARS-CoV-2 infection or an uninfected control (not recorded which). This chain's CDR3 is CASSLAGLAGETQYF. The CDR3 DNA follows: TGTGCCAGCAGTTTGGCCGGACTAGCGGGAGAGACCCAGTACTTC.